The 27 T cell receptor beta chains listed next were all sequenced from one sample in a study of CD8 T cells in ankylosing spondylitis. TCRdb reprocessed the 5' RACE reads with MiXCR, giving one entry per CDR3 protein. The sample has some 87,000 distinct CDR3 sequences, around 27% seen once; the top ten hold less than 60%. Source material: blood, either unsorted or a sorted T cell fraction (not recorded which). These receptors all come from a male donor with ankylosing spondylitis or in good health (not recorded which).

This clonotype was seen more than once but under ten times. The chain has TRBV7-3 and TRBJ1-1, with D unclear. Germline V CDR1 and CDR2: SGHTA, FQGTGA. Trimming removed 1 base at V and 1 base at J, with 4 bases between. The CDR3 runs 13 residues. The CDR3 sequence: CASSLMRNTEAFF. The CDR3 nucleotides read TGTGCCAGCAGCTTAATGAGGAACACTGAAGCTTTCTTT.

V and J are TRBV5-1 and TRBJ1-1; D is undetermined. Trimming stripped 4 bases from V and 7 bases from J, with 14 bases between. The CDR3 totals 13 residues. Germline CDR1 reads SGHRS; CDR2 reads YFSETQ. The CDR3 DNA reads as TGCGCCAGCAGCCGCCCCGACATCGGTGAAGCTTTCTTT. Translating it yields CASSRPDIGEAFF.

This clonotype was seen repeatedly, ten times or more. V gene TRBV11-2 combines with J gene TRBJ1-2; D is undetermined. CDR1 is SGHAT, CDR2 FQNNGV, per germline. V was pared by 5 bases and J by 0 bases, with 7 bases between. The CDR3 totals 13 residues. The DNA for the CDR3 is TGTGCCAGCAGCCAGGACCCTAACTATGGCTACACCTTC. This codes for CASSQDPNYGYTF. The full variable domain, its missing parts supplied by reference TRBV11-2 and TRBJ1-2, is EAGVAQSPRYKIIEKRQSVAFWCNPISGHATLYWYQQILGQGPKLLIQFQNNGVVDDSQLPKDRFSAERLKGVDSTLKIQPAKLEDSAVYLCASSQDPNYGYTFGSGTRLTVV.

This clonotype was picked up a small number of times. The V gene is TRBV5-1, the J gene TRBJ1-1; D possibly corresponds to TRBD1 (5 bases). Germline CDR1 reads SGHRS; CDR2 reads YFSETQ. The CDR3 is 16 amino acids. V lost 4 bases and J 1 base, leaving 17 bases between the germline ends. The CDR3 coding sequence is TGCGCCAGCAGCCCCACCGGGGGTGGGGGGAACACTGAAGCTTTCTTT. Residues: CASSPTGGGGNTEAFF.

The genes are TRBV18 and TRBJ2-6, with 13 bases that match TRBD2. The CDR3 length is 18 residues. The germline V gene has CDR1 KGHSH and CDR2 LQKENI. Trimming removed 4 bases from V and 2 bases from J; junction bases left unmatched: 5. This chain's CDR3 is CASSLAGTSGTGANVLTF. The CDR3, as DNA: TGTGCCAGCTCACTGGCCGGGACTAGCGGGACTGGGGCCAACGTCCTGACTTTC.

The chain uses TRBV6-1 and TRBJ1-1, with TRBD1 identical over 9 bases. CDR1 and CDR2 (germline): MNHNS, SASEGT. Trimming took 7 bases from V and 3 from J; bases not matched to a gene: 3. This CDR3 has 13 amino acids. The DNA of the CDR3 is TGTGCCAGCAAAAGACAGGGGGACACTGAAGCTTTCTTT. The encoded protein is CASKRQGDTEAFF.

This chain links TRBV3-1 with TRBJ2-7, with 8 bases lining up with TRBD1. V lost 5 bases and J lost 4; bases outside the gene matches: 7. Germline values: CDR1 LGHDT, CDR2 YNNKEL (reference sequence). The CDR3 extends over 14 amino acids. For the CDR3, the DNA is TGTGCCAGCAGCGCGACAGGGGCGGCATACGAGCAGTACTTC. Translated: CASSATGAAYEQYF.

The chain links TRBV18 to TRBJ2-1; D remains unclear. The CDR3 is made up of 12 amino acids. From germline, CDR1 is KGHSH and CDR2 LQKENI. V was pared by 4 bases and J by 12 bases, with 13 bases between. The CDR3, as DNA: TGTGCCAGCTCACGGGGATGGTTGGCGCAGTTCTTC. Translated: CASSRGWLAQFF. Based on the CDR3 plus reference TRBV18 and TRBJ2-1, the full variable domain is NAGVMQNPRHLVRRRGQEARLRCSPMKGHSHVYWYRQLPEEGLKFMVYLQKENIIDESGMPKERFSAEFPKEGPSILRIQQVVRGDSAAYFCASSRGWLAQFFGPGTRLTVL.

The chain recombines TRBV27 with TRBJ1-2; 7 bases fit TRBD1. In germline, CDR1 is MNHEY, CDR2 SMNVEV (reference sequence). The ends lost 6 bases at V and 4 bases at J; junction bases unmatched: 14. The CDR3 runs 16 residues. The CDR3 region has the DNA TGTGCCAGCAGCACTACCCAGACAGGGTTTAGCTATGGCTACACCTTC. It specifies CASSTTQTGFSYGYTF.

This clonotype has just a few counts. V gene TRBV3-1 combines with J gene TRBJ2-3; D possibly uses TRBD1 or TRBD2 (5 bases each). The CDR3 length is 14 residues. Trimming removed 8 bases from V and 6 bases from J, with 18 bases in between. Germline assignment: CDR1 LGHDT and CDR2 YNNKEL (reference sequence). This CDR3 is CASSPTRGGDTQYF. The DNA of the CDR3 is TGTGCCAGCTCCCCTACCCGGGGCGGGGATACGCAGTATTTT.

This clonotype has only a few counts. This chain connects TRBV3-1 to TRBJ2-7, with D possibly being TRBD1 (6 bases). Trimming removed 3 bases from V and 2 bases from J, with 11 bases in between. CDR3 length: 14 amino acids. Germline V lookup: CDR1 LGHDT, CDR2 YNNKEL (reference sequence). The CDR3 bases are TGTGCCAGCAGCCAGGCTACAGGGCCCTACGAGCAGTACGTC. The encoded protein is CASSQATGPYEQYV.

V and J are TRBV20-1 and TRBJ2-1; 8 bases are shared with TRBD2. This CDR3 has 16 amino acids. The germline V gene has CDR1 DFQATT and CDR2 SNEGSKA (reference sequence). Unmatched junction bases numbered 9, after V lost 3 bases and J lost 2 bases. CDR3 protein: CSARFPYGGAYNEQFF. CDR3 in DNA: TGCAGTGCTAGGTTTCCCTACGGGGGGGCCTACAATGAGCAGTTCTTC.

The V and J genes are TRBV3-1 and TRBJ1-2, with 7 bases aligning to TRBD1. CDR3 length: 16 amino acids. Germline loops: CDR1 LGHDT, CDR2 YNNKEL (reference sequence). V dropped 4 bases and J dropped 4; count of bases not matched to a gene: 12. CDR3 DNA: TGTGCCAGCAGCCGACATGCCGGGGGACAGAGCTATGGCTACACCTTC. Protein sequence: CASSRHAGGQSYGYTF.

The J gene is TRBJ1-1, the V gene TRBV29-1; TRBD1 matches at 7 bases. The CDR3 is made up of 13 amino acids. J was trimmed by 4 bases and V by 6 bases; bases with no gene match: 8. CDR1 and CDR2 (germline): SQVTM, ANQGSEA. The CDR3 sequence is CSVHRGSLTEAFF. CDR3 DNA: TGCAGCGTCCACAGGGGATCGCTCACTGAAGCTTTCTTT.

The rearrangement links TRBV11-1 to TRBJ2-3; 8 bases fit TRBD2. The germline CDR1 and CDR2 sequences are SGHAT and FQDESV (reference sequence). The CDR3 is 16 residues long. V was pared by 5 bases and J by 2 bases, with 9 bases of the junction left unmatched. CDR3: CASSPDRGGYTDTQYF. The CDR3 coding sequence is TGTGCCAGCAGCCCAGACCGCGGGGGGTACACAGATACGCAGTATTTT.

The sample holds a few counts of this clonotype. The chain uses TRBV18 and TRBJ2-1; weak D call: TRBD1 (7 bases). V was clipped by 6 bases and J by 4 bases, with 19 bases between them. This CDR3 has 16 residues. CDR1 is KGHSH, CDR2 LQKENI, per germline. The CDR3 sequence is CASSPGGTDQYNEQFF. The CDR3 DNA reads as TGTGCCAGCTCTCCTGGCGGGACAGACCAATACAATGAGCAGTTCTTC.

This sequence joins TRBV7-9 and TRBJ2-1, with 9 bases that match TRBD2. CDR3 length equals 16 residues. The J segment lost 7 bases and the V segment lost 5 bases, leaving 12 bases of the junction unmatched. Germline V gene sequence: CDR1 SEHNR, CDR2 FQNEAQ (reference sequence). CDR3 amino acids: CASSQIPGLARNEQFF. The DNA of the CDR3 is TGTGCCAGCAGCCAAATACCGGGACTAGCTCGAAATGAGCAGTTCTTC.

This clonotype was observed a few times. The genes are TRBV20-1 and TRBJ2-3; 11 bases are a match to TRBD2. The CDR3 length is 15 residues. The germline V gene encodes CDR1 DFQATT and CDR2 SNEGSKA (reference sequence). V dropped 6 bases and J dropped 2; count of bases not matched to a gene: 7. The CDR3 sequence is CSAVTSGDYTDTQYF. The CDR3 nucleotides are TGCAGTGCCGTGACTAGCGGGGATTACACAGATACGCAGTATTTT.

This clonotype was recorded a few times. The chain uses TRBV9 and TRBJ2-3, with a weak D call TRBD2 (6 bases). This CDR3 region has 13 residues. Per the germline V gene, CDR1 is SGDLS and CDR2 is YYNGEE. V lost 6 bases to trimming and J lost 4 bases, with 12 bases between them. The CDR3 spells CASNRWGADTQYF. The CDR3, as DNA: TGTGCCAGCAACCGATGGGGGGCAGATACGCAGTATTTT.

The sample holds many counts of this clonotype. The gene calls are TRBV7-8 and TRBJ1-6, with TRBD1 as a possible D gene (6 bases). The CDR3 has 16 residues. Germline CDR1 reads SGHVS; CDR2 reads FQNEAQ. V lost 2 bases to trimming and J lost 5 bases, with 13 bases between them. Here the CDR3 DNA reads TGTGCCAGCAGCTTAATTTGGCGGACAGATAATTCACCCCTCCACTTT. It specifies CASSLIWRTDNSPLHF.

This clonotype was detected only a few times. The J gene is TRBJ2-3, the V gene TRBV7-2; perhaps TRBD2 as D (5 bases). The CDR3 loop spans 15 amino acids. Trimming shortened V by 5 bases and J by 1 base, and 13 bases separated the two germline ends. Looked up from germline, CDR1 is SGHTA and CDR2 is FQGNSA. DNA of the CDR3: TGTGCCAGCAGCACCCGGGGTAGCCGCACAGATACGCAGTATTTT. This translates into CASSTRGSRTDTQYF.

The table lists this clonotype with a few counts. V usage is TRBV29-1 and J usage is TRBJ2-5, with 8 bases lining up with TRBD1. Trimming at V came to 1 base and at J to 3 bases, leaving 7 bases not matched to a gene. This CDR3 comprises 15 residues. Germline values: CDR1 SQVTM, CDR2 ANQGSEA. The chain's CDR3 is CSVEVLQGGKETQYF. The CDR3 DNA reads TGCAGCGTTGAAGTATTACAGGGGGGAAAAGAGACCCAGTACTTC.

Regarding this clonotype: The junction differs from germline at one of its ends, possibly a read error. The CDR3 region has the DNA TGCAGTGCCCATCCGGGACATATCTTTCAAGAGACCCAGAACTTC. It encodes CSAHPGHIFQETQNF. This chain uses TRBV20-1 with TRBJ2-5; a weak D match, TRBD1 (6 bases). The CDR3 extends over 15 amino acids. From germline, CDR1 is DFQATT and CDR2 SNEGSKA (reference sequence).

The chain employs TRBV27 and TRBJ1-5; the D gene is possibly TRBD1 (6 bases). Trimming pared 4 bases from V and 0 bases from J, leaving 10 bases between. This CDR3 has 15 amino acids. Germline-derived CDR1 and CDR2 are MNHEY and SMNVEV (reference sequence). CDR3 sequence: CASSSGANSNQPQHF. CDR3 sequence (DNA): TGTGCCAGCAGTTCAGGGGCGAATAGCAATCAGCCCCAGCATTTT.

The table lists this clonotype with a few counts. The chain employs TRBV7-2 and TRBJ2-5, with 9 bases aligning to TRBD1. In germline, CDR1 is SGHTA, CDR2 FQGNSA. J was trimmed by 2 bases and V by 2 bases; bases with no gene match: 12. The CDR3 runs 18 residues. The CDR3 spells CASSLPSTGTGLQETQYF. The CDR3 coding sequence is TGTGCCAGCAGCTTACCGTCGACGGGGACAGGGCTGCAAGAGACCCAGTACTTC.

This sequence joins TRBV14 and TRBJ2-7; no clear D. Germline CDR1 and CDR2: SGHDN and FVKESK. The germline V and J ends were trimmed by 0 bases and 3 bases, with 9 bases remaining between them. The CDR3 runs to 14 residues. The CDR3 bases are TGTGCCAGCAGCCAAGAGGGGTGGAGCTACGAGCAGTACTTC. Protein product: CASSQEGWSYEQYF.

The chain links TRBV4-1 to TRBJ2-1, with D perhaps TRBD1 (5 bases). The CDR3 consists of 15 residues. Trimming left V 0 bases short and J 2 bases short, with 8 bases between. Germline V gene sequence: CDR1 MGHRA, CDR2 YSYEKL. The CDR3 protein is CASSQDSGPYNEQFF. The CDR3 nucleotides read TGCGCCAGCAGCCAAGACTCAGGGCCCTACAATGAGCAGTTCTTC.